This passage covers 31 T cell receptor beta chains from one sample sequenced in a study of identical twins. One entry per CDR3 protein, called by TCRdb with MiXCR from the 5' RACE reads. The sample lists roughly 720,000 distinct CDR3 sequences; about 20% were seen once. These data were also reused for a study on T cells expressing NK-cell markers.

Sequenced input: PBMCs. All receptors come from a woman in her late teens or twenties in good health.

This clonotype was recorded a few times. The CDR3 loop is CSAPFGGRADTQYF. The CDR3 bases are TGCAGTGCCCCCTTCGGGGGGCGGGCAGATACGCAGTATTTT. The chain has TRBV20-1 and TRBJ2-3, with a tentative D call TRBD2 (7 bases). Trimming cost V 6 bases and J 4 bases, with 17 bases left between them. Per germline, CDR1 DFQATT and CDR2 SNEGSKA (reference sequence). The CDR3 loop spans 14 amino acids.

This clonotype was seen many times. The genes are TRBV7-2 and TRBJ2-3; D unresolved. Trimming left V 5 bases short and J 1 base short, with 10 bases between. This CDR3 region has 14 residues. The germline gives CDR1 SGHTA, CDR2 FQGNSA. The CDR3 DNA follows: TGTGCCAGCAGCACCGGGCGTGGCACAGATACGCAGTATTTT. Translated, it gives CASSTGRGTDTQYF. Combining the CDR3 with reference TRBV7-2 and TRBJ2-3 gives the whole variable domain GAGVSQSPSNKVTEKGKDVELRCDPISGHTALYWYRQSLGQGLEFLIYFQGNSAPDKSGLPSDRFSAERTGGSVSTLTIQRTQQEDSAVYLCASSTGRGTDTQYFGPGTRLTVL.

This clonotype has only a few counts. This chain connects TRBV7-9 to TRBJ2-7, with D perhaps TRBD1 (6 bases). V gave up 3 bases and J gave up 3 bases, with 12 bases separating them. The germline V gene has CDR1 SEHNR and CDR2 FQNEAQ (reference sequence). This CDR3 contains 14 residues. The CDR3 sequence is CASSFEGDYYEQYF. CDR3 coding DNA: TGTGCCAGCAGCTTCGAGGGGGATTACTACGAGCAGTACTTC. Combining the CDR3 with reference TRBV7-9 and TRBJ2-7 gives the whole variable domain DTGVSQNPRHKITKRGQNVTFRCDPISEHNRLYWYRQTLGQGPEFLTYFQNEAQLEKSRLLSDRFSAERPKGSFSTLEIQRTEQGDSAMYLCASSFEGDYYEQYFGPGTRLTVT.

CDR3 in amino acids: CASTPRGGRTEAFF. CDR3 DNA sequence: TGTGCCAGCACCCCAAGGGGGGGGCGGACTGAAGCTTTCTTT. The chain uses TRBV12-3 or TRBV12-4 and TRBJ1-1; perhaps TRBD1 as D (6 bases). The V and J ends lost 7 bases and 5 bases respectively, with 17 bases between them. The CDR3 has 14 residues.

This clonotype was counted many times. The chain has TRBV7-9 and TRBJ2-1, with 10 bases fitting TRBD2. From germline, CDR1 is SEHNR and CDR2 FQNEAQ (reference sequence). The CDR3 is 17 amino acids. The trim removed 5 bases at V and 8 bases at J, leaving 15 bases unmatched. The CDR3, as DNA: TGTGCCAGCAGCCCGAACCCGGGCCTAGCGGGAGAAGATGAGCAGTTCTTC. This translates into CASSPNPGLAGEDEQFF.

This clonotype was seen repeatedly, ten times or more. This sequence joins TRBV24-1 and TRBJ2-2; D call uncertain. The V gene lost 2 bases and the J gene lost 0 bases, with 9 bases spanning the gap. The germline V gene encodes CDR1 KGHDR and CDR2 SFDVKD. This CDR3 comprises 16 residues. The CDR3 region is CATSDSTATNTGELFF. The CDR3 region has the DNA TGTGCCACCAGTGATTCGACGGCTACGAACACCGGGGAGCTGTTTTTT.

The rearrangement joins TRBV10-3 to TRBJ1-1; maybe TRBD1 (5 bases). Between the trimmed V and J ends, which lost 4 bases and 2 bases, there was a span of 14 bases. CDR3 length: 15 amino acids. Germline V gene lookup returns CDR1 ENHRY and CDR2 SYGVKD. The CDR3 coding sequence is TGTGCCATCAGTGTAAGGTCACAGGCCAACACTGAAGCTTTCTTT. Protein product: CAISVRSQANTEAFF.

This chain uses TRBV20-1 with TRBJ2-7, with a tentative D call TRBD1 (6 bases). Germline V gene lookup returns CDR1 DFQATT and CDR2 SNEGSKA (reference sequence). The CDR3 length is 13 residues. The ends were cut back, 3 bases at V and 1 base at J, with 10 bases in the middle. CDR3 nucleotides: TGCAGTGCTAGTACAGGGCTTTCCTACGAGCAGTACTTC. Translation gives CSASTGLSYEQYF.

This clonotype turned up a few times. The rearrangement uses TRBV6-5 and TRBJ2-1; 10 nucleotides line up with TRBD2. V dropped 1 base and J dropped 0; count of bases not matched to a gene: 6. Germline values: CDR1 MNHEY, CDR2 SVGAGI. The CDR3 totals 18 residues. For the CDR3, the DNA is TGTGCCAGCAGTTACTTTAGCGGGAGGATTAGCTCCTACAATGAGCAGTTCTTC. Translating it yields CASSYFSGRISSYNEQFF.

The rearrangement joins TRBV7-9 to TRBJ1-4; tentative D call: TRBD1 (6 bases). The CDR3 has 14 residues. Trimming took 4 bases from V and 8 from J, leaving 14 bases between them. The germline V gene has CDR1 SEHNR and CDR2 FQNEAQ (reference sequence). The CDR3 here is CASSSTGDGEKLFF. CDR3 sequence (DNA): TGTGCCAGCAGCTCGACAGGAGATGGAGAAAAACTGTTTTTT. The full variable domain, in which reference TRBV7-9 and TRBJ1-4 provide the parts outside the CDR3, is DTGVSQNPRHKITKRGQNVTFRCDPISEHNRLYWYRQTLGQGPEFLTYFQNEAQLEKSRLLSDRFSAERPKGSFSTLEIQRTEQGDSAMYLCASSSTGDGEKLFFGSGTQLSVL.

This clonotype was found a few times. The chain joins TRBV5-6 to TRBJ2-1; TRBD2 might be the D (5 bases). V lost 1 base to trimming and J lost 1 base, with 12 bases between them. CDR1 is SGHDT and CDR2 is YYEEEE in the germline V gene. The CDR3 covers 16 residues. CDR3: CASSLLPGKSYNEQFF. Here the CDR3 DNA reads TGTGCCAGCAGCTTGTTGCCGGGAAAATCCTACAATGAGCAGTTCTTC.

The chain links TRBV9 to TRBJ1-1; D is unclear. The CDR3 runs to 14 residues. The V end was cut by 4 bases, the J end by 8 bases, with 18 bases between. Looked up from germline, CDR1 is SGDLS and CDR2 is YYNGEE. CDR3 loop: CASSPLPGAGEAFF. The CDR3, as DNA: TGTGCCAGCAGCCCTTTACCGGGAGCCGGAGAAGCTTTCTTT.

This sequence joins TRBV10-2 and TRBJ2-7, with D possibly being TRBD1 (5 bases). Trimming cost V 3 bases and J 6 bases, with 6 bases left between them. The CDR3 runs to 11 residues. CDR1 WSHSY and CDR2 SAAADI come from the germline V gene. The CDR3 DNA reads TGCGCCAGCAGTGAAGGGGTCGAGCAGTACTTC. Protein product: CASSEGVEQYF.

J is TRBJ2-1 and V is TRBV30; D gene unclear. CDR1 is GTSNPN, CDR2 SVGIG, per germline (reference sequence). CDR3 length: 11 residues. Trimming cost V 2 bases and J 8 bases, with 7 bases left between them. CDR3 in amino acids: CAWSRRDEQFF. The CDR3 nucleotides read TGTGCCTGGAGTCGAAGGGATGAGCAGTTCTTC.

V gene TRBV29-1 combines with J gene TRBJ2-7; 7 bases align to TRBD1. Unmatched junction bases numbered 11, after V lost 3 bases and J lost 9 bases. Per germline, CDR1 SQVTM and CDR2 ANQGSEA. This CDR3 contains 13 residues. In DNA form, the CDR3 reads TGCAGCGTTGATTTGACAGGGACCTTTGGGCAGTACTTC. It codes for CSVDLTGTFGQYF.

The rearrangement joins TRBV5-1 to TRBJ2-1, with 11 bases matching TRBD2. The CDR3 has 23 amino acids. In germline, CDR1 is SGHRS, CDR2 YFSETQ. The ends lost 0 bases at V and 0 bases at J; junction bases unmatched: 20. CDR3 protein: CASSLAPQLVIAGGLSSYNEQFF. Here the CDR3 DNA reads TGCGCCAGCAGCTTGGCCCCGCAATTGGTAATAGCGGGAGGGTTGAGCTCCTACAATGAGCAGTTCTTC.

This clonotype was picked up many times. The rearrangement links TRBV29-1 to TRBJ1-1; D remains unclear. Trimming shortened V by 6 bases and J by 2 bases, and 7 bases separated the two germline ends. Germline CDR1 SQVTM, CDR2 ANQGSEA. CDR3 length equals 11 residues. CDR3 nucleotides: TGCAGCGTCGTCACAAACACTGAAGCTTTCTTT. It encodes CSVVTNTEAFF.

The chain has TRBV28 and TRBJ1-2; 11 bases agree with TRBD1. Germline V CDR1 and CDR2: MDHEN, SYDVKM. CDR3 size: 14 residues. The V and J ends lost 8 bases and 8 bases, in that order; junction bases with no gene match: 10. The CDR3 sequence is CASHSLGDRGGYTF. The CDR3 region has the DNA TGTGCCAGCCACTCTTTAGGGGACAGGGGGGGCTACACCTTC.

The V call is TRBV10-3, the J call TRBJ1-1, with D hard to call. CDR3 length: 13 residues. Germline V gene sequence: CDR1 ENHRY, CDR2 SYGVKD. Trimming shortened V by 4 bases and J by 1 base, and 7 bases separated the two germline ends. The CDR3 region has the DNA TGTGCCATCAGTGGGTTGTCGAACACTGAAGCTTTCTTT. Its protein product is CAISGLSNTEAFF.

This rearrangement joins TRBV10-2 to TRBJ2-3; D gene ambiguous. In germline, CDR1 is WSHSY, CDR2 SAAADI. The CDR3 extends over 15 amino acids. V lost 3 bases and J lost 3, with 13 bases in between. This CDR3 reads CASSDWSAATDTQYF. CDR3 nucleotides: TGCGCCAGCAGTGACTGGAGCGCAGCAACAGATACGCAGTATTTT.

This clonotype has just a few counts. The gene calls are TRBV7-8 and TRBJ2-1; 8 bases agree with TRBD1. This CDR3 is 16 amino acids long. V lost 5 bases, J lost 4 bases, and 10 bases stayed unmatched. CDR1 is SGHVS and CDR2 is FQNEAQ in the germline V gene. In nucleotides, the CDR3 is TGTGCCAGCAGCCCGCTCGGGACAGGTATTTACAATGAGCAGTTCTTC. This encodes CASSPLGTGIYNEQFF.

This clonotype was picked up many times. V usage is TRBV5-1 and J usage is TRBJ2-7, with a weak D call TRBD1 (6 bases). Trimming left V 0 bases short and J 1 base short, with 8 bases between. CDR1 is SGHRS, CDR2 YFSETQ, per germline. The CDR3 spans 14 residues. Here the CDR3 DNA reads TGCGCCAGCAGCTTGGCGCAGGGGTCCTACGAGCAGTACTTC. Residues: CASSLAQGSYEQYF.

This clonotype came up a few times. The CDR3 loop is CASSMGTGNFYEQYF. The DNA of the CDR3 is TGTGCCAGCAGCATGGGGACAGGTAACTTCTACGAGCAGTACTTC. The chain has TRBV12-3 or TRBV12-4 and TRBJ2-7, with 8 bases identical to TRBD1. V shed 6 bases and J 3 bases; nucleotides not matched to a gene: 10. CDR3 length: 15 amino acids.

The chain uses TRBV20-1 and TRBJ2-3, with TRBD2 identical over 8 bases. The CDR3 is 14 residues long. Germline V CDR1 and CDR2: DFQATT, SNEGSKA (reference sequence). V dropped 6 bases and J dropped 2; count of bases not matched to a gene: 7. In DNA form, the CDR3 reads TGCAGTGCAAACGGGGGGGGGTTCACAGATACGCAGTATTTT. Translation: CSANGGGFTDTQYF.

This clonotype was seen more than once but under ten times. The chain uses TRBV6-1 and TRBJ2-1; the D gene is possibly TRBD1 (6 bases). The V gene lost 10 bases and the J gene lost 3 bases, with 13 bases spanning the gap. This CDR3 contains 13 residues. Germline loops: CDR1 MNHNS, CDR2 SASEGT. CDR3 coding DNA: TGTGCCACCCGGGACATTGACTACAATGAGCAGTTCTTC. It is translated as CATRDIDYNEQFF.

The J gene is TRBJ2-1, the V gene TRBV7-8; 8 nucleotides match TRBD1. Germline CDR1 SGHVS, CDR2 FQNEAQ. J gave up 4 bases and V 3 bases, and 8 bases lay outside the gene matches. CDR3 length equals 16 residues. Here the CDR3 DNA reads TGTGCCAGCAGCTTCCTCCCGACAGGGGAGTACAATGAGCAGTTCTTC. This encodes CASSFLPTGEYNEQFF.

CDR3 in amino acids: CSASVRFREQYF. The CDR3 DNA reads TGCAGTGCTAGCGTACGATTTCGGGAGCAGTACTTC. The V call is TRBV20-1, the J call TRBJ2-7; D gene unclear. Germline V gene sequence: CDR1 DFQATT, CDR2 SNEGSKA (reference sequence). Trimming pared 3 bases from V and 7 bases from J, leaving 13 bases between. The CDR3 spans 12 residues.

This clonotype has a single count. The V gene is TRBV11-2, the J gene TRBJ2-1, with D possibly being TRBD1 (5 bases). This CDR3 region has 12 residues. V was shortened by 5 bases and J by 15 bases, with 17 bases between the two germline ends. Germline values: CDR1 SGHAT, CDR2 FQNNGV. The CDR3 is CASSLWVWGMFF. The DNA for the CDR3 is TGTGCCAGCAGCCTATGGGTGTGGGGCATGTTCTTC. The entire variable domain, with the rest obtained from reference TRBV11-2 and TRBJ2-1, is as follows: EAGVAQSPRYKIIEKRQSVAFWCNPISGHATLYWYQQILGQGPKLLIQFQNNGVVDDSQLPKDRFSAERLKGVDSTLKIQPAKLEDSAVYLCASSLWVWGMFFGPGTRLTVL.

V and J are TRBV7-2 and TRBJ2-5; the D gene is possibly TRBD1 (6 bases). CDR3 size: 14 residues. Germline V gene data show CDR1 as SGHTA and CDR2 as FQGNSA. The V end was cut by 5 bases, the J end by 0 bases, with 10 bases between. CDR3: CASSTGTNQETQYF. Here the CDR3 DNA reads TGTGCCAGCAGCACTGGGACAAACCAAGAGACCCAGTACTTC.

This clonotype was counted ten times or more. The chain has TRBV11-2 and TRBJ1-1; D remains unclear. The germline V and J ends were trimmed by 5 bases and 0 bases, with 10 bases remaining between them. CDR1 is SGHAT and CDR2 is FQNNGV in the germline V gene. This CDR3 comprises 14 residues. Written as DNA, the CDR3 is TGTGCCAGCAGCCCAGCAGCCTTGAACACTGAAGCTTTCTTT. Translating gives CASSPAALNTEAFF.

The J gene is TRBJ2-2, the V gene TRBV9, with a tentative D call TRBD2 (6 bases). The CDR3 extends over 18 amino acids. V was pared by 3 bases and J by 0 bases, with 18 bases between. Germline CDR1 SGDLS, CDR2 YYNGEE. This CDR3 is CASSENVWAGSNTGELFF. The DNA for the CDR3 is TGTGCCAGCAGCGAAAACGTATGGGCGGGGTCGAACACCGGGGAGCTGTTTTTT.